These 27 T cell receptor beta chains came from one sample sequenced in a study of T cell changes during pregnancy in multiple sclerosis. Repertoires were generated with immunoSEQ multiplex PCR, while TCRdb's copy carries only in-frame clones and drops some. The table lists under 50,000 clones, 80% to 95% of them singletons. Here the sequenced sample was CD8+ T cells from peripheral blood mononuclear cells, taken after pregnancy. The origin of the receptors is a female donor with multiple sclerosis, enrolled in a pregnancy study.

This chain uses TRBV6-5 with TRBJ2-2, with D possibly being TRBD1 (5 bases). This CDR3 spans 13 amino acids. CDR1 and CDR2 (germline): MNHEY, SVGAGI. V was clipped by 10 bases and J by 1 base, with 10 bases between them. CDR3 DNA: TGTGCCAAAAAGACAGAGAACACCGGGGAGCTGTTTTTT. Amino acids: CAKKTENTGELFF.

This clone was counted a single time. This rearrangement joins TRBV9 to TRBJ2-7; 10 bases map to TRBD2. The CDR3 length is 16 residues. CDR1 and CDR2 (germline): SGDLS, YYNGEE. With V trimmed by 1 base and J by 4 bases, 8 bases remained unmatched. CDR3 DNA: TGTGCCAGCAGCGTAACAAGGCTAGCGGGAGAGTACGAGCAGTACTTC. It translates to CASSVTRLAGEYEQYF.

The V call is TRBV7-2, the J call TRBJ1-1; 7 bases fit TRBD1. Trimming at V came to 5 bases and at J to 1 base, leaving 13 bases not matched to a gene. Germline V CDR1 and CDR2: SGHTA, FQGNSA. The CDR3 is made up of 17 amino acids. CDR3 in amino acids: CASSLPWDSTTNTEAFF. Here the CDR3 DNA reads TGTGCCAGCAGCCTACCGTGGGACAGTACGACGAACACTGAAGCTTTCTTT.

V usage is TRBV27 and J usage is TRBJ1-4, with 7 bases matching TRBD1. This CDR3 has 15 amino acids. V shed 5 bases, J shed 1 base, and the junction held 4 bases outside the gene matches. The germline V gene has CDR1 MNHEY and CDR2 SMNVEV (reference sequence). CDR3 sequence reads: CASSGRQGTNEKLFF. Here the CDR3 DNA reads TGTGCCAGCAGTGGACGACAGGGAACTAATGAAAAACTGTTTTTT. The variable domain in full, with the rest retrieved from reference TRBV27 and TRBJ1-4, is EAQVTQNPRYLITVTGKKLTVTCSQNMNHEYMSWYRQDPGLGLRQIYYSMNVEVTDKGDVPEGYKVSRKEKRNFPLILESPSPNQTSLYFCASSGRQGTNEKLFFGSGTQLSVL.

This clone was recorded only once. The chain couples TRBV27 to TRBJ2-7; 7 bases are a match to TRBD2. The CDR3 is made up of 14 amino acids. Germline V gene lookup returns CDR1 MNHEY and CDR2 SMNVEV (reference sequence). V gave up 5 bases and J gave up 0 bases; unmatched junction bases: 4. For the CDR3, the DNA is TGTGCCAGCAGTCCTACGGGGGGCTCCTACGAGCAGTACTTC. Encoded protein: CASSPTGGSYEQYF.

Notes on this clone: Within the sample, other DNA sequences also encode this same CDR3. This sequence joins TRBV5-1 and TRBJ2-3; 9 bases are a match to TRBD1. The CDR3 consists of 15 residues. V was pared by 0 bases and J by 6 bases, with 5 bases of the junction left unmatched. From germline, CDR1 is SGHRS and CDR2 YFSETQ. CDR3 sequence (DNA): TGCGCCAGCAGCTTGGAGGGGACAGGGCCTGATACGCAGTATTTT. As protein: CASSLEGTGPDTQYF.

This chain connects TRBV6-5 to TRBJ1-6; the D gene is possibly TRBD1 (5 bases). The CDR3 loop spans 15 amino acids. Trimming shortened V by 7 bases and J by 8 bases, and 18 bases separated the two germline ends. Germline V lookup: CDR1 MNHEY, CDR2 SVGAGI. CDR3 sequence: CASNPGPPGDSPLHF. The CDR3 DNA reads TGTGCCAGCAACCCGGGACCGCCGGGGGATTCACCCCTCCACTTT.

CDR3 loop: CASSLGEGRRLQETQYF. As DNA, the CDR3 is TGTGCCAGCAGCTTAGGCGAGGGGAGGCGTCTCCAGGAGACCCAGTACTTC. The V call is TRBV7-8, the J call TRBJ2-5, with D perhaps TRBD2 (6 bases). CDR3 length: 17 residues. The germline V gene has CDR1 SGHVS and CDR2 FQNEAQ. The V end lost 1 base, the J end lost 5 bases, and 20 bases lay between the germline ends.

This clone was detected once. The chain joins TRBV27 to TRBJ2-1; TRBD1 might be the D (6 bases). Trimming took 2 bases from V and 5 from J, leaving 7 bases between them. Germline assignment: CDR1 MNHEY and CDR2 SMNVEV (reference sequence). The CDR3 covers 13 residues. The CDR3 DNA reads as TGTGCCAGCAGTTTACAGGGGCACAATGAGCAGTTCTTC. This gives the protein CASSLQGHNEQFF.

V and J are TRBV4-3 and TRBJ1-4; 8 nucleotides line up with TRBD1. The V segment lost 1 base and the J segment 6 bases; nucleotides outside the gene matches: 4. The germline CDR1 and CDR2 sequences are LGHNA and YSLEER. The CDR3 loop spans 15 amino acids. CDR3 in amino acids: CASSQGTGWDEKLFF. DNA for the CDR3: TGCGCCAGCAGCCAAGGGACAGGGTGGGATGAAAAACTGTTTTTT.

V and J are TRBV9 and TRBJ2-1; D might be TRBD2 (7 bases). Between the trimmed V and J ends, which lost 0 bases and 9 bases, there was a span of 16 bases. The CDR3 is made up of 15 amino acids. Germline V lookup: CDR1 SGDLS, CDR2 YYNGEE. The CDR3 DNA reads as TGTGCCAGCAGCGTAGGCGGGGGCCTATCCGGTGAGCAGTTCTTC. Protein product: CASSVGGGLSGEQFF.

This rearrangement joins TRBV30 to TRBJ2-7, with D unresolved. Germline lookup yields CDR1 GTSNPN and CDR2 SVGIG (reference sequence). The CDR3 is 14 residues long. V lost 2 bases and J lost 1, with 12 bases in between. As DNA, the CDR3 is TGTGCCTGGAGTCGAAGAGAAAAATCCTACGAGCAGTACTTC. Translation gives CAWSRREKSYEQYF.

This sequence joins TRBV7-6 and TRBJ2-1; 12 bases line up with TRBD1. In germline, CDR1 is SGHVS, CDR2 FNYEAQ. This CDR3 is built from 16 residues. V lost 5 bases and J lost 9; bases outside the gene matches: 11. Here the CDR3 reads CASSATPGQGAGEQFF. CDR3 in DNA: TGTGCCAGCAGCGCAACTCCGGGACAGGGGGCAGGTGAGCAGTTCTTC.

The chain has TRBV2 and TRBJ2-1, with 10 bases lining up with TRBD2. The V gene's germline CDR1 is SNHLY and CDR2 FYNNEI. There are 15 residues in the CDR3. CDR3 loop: CANAELAGAGNEQFF. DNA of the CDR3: TGTGCTAATGCGGAGCTAGCGGGAGCGGGTAATGAGCAGTTCTTC.

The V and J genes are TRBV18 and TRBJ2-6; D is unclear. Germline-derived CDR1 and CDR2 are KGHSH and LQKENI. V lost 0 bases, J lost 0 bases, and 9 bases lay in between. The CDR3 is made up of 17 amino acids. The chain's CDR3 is CASSPPYSSSGANVLTF. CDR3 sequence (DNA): TGTGCCAGCTCACCACCGTATTCTAGCTCTGGGGCCAACGTCCTGACTTTC.

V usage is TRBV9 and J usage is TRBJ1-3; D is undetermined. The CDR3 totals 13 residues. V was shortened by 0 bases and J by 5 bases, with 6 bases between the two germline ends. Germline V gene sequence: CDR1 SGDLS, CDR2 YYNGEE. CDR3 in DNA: TGTGCCAGCAGCGTAGGTGTCAGAAACACCATATATTTT. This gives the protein CASSVGVRNTIYF. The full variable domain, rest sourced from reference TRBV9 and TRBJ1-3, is DSGVTQTPKHLITATGQRVTLRCSPRSGDLSVYWYQQSLDQGLQFLIQYYNGEERAKGNILERFSAQQFPDLHSELNLSSLELGDSALYFCASSVGVRNTIYFGEGSWLTVV.

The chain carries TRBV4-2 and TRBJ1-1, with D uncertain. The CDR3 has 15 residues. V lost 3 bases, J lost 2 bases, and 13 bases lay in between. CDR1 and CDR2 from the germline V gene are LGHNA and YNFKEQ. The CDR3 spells CASSQMMGLNTEAFF. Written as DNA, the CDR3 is TGTGCCAGCAGCCAGATGATGGGCCTAAACACTGAAGCTTTCTTT.

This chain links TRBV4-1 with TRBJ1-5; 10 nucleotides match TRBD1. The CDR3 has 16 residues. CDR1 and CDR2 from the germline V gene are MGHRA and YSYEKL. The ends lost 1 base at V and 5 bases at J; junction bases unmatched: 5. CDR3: CASSQAMTGGDQPQHF. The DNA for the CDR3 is TGCGCCAGCAGCCAAGCCATGACAGGGGGCGATCAGCCCCAGCATTTT.

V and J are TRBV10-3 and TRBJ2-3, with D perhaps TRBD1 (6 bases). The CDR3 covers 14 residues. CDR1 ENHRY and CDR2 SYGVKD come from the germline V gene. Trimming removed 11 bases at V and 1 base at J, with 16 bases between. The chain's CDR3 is CAASQGWGTDTQYF. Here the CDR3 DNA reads TGTGCCGCCTCACAGGGATGGGGCACAGATACGCAGTATTTT.

As DNA, the CDR3 is TGTGCCAGCAGCTTAGGGAGGCTCCCTGGATGGCGCAATGAGCAGTTCTTC. It codes for CASSLGRLPGWRNEQFF. V and J are TRBV7-2 and TRBJ2-1, with D tentatively TRBD2 (5 bases). The CDR3 length is 17 residues. Germline values: CDR1 SGHTA, CDR2 FQGNSA. The V end lost 1 base, the J end lost 6 bases, and 19 bases lay between the germline ends.

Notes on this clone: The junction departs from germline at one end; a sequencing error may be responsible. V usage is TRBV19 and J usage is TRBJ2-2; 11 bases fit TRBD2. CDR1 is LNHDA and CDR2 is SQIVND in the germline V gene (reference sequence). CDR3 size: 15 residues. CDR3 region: CASSSGGGPIGELFF. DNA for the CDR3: TGTGCCAGCAGTAGCGGGGGGGGACCAATCGGGGAGCTGTTTTTT.

CDR3 DNA: TGTGCCAGCAGTCCCGGGACTAGCGGCAAAAACATTCAGTACTTC. Encoded protein: CASSPGTSGKNIQYF. This chain joins TRBV6-5 and TRBJ2-4; 11 nucleotides line up with TRBD2. The CDR3 sequence is 15 residues long. J lost 3 bases, V lost 5 bases, and 3 bases had no gene match. The germline CDR1 and CDR2 sequences are MNHEY and SVGAGI.

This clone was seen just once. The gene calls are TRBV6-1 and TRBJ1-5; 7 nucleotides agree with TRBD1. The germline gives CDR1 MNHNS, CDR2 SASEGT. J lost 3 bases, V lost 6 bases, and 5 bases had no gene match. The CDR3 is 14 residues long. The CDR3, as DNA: TGTGCCAGCAGCGAGGGGACAGACAATCAGCCCCAGCATTTT. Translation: CASSEGTDNQPQHF.

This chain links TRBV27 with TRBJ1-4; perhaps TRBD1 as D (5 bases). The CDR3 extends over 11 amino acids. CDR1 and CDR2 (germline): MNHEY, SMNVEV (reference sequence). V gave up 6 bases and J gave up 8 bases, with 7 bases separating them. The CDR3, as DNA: TGTGCCAGCAGGGCAGGGGAAAAACTGTTTTTT. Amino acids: CASRAGEKLFF. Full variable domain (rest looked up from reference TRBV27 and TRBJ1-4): EAQVTQNPRYLITVTGKKLTVTCSQNMNHEYMSWYRQDPGLGLRQIYYSMNVEVTDKGDVPEGYKVSRKEKRNFPLILESPSPNQTSLYFCASRAGEKLFFGSGTQLSVL.

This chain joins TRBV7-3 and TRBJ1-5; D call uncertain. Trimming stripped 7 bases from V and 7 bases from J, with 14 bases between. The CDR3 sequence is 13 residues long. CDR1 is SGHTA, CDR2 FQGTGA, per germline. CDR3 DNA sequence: TGTGCCAGCATCCCTAGCTGGTTCCAGCCCCAGCATTTT. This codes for CASIPSWFQPQHF.

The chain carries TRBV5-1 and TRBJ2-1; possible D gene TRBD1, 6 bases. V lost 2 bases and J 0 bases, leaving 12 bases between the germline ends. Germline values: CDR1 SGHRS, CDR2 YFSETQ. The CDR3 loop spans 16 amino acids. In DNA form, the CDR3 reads TGCGCCAGCAGCTTAAGACAGGTCAGCTCCTACAATGAGCAGTTCTTC. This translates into CASSLRQVSSYNEQFF.

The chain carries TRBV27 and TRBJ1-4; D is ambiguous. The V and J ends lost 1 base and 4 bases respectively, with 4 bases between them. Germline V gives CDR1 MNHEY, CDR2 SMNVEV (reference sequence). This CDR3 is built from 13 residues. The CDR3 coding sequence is TGTGCCAGCAGTTTATACTATAATGAAAAACTGTTTTTT. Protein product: CASSLYYNEKLFF.